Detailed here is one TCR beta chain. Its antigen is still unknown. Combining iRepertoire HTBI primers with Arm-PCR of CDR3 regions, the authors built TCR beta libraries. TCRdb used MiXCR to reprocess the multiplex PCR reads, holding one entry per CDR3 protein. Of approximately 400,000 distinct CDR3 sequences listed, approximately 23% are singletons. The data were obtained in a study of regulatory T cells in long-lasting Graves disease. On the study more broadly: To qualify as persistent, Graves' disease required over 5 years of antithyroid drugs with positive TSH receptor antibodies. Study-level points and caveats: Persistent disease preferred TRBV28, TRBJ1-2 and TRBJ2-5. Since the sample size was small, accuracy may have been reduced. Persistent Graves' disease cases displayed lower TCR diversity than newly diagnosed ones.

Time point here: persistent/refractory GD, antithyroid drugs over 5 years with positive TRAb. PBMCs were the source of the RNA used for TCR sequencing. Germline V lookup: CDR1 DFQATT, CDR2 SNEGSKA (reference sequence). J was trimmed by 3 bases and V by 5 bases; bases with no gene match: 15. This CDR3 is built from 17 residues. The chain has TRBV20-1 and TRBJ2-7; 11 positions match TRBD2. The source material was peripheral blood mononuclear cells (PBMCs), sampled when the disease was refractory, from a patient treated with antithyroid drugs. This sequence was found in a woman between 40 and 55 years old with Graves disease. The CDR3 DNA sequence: TGCAGTGCTCATGGGACTAGCGGCCCCACTTTTTACTACGAGCAGTACTTC. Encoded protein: CSAHGTSGPTFYYEQYF.